Listed below are T cell receptor beta chains from one sample, sequenced in a study of blood T cell repertoires in COVID-19. Generated by immunoSEQ multiplex PCR, the TCRdb table keeps only in-frame clones and is missing some. The sample records 140,000 or so clones, 65% to 90% being singletons. The sample taken for sequencing was peripheral blood. The receptors originated from a man over 45 with acute or convalescent COVID-19. CDR3s include the opening cysteine and the closing phenylalanine or tryptophan. The D gene is left open where the match is weak.

j_gene,d_gene,v_gene,CDR3aa
TRBJ2-1,NA,TRBV6-5,CASTRRESEQFF
TRBJ1-1,NA,TRBV27,CAPGGGDTEAFF
TRBJ1-1,NA,TRBV7-6,CASSLVAGNTEAFF
TRBJ1-2,NA,TRBV11-2,CASSYQGYYGYTF
TRBJ1-1,TRBD1,TRBV18,CASSPVQGAVGTEAFF
TRBJ2-6,TRBD2,TRBV30,CAWSVGGRANVLTF
TRBJ2-6,NA,TRBV19,CASKVRATSGANVLTF
TRBJ1-5,NA,TRBV27,CASSIWWQEGQPQHF
TRBJ1-2,NA,TRBV28,CASNFEVEGDYGYTF
TRBJ2-3,TRBD2,TRBV27,CASSSGLAGTTDTQYF
TRBJ2-2,NA,TRBV5-1,CASSLVQGDTGELFF
TRBJ2-1,NA,TRBV7-9,CASSLGSNEQFF
TRBJ1-5,TRBD1,TRBV10-3,CAIRQGMESYQPQHF
TRBJ2-4,NA,TRBV21-1,CASSKEGTGAKNIQYF
TRBJ1-1,NA,TRBV5-5,CASSPPGGLTEAFF
TRBJ1-2,TRBD1,TRBV5-1,CASSTLTGKSYGYTF
TRBJ1-1,NA,TRBV12-3/TRBV12-4,CASSPTGNTEAFF
TRBJ2-5,NA,TRBV4-2,CASSRNRGGETQYF
TRBJ1-5,TRBD1,TRBV18,CASSRAPGQSGYQPQHF
TRBJ1-5,NA,TRBV5-1,CASSHGQGHQPQHF
TRBJ2-1,TRBD1,TRBV14,CASSQGPGQGFDEQFF
TRBJ1-4,NA,TRBV19,CASSIEGGANEKLFF
TRBJ2-2,TRBD1,TRBV5-1,CASSLTQGSGELFF
TRBJ2-5,NA,TRBV2,CASSGGQPQETQYF
TRBJ2-5,NA,TRBV29-1,CSVRRETQYF
TRBJ2-4,NA,TRBV2,CASRGQEGNIQYF
TRBJ2-3,TRBD1,TRBV6-5,CASSPGQDTDTQYF
TRBJ1-2,NA,TRBV11-2,CASSLDHGGGYGYTF
TRBJ2-1,TRBD2,TRBV11-2,CASSLTRLAGSNEQFF
TRBJ2-1,TRBD1,TRBV10-1,CASYRDRVYNEQFF
TRBJ2-6,NA,TRBV28,CASSSLRESGANVLTF
TRBJ2-7,NA,TRBV10-3,CAISHDSSYEQYF
TRBJ1-5,TRBD1,TRBV28,CASRPQGKSNQPQHF
TRBJ2-1,NA,TRBV5-1,CASSPPGVSYNEQFF
TRBJ1-1,TRBD1,TRBV10-2,CASNGQGEAFF
TRBJ2-1,NA,TRBV5-8,CASSAFSYNEQFF
TRBJ2-2,NA,TRBV7-2,CASSSQGEAGELFF
TRBJ2-1,TRBD2,TRBV24-1,CATSESGIYEQFF
TRBJ2-1,NA,TRBV6-1,CASSEEASSYNEQFF
TRBJ1-2,NA,TRBV2,CASDSTPLEYGYTF
TRBJ2-7,NA,TRBV3-1/TRBV3-2,CASSPPGHFYEQYF
TRBJ1-1,NA,TRBV7-8,CASRLRDTMNTEAFF
TRBJ2-7,TRBD2,TRBV30,CAWRRGGPSYEQYF
TRBJ1-3,NA,TRBV19,CASSFTGSGNTIYF
TRBJ1-2,TRBD1,TRBV3-1/TRBV3-2,CASSLQGASNYGYTF
TRBJ2-5,NA,TRBV11-2,CASSLEPEETQYF
TRBJ2-7,NA,TRBV24-1,CATSDSFEQYF
TRBJ1-2,TRBD1,TRBV14,CASSQAGGKDGYTF
TRBJ1-2,NA,TRBV7-9,CASSLGVGLYGYTF
TRBJ2-7,NA,TRBV7-7,CASSLLFDRSYEQYF
TRBJ2-3,TRBD1,TRBV9,CASRGQGTDTQYF
TRBJ1-6,TRBD1,TRBV11-2,CASSFTGTGSYSPLHF
TRBJ2-7,NA,TRBV7-2,CASSLGGADYEQYF
TRBJ1-5,TRBD1,TRBV30,CAFTGGLPSNQPQHF
TRBJ2-1,TRBD2,TRBV10-3,CAISESSTLADNEQFF